The rows below give T cell receptor beta chains drawn from one sample of a study of neoadjuvant nivolumab and ipilimumab in lung cancer. Sequencing was performed with immunoSEQ multiplex PCR; in TCRdb, only in-frame clones are kept and a portion is missing. The sample includes some 25,000 clones, roughly three quarters seen only once; the top ten take about 20%. Here the sequenced sample was tumor tissue, taken after neoadjuvant nivolumab, alone or with ipilimumab, at or shortly before surgery. These receptors were taken from an adult with non-small cell lung cancer. The CDR3 runs from the conserved cysteine through the conserved F or W. D genes are given only for firm matches. Size is omitted from some rows. Given values are once, few, many or a class for expanded clones.

j_call | v_call | d_call | clone_size | cdr3_nt | cdr3_aa
TRBJ1-2 | TRBV2 | TRBD1 | - | TGTGCCAGCAGTTACAGGGGGCAGAACTATGGCTACACCTTC | CASSYRGQNYGYTF
TRBJ2-5 | TRBV18 | - | once | TGTGCCAGCTCACCTTCCGGGGAGACCCAGTACTTC | CASSPSGETQYF
TRBJ1-3 | TRBV5-1 | TRBD1 | - | TGCGCCAGCAGCGCCGGGACAGGGGGCGTTTGGGAACGAAACACCATATATTTT | CASSAGTGGVWERNTIYF
TRBJ2-1 | TRBV25-1 | - | - | TGTGCCAGCAGTGAATCTTGGCAGGTCAGCTACAATGAGCAGTTCTTC | CASSESWQVSYNEQFF
TRBJ1-5 | TRBV7-9 | TRBD1 | - | TGTGCCAGCAGCTGGGGGACAGGGGGCAATCAGCCCCAGCATTTT | CASSWGTGGNQPQHF
TRBJ1-1 | TRBV5-6 | - | - | TGTGCCAGCAGCTTGGTGCAGGTTTCCCCTGAAGCTTTCTTT | CASSLVQVSPEAFF
TRBJ1-2 | TRBV4-3 | - | - | TGCGCCAGCAGCCAAGATGGATACAAGGGCTATGGCTACACCTTC | CASSQDGYKGYGYTF
TRBJ1-4 | TRBV7-9 | - | - | TGTGCCAGCAGCTCTGACGGATTAAATGAAAAACTGTTTTTT | CASSSDGLNEKLFF
TRBJ1-1 | TRBV30 | - | few | TGTGCCTGGAGTTTCAACGGGGGGATGAACACTGAAGCTTTCTTT | CAWSFNGGMNTEAFF
TRBJ1-5 | TRBV9 | - | few | TGTGCCAGCAGTCGAAGCCCTAGCAATCAGCCCCAGCATTTT | CASSRSPSNQPQHF
TRBJ2-5 | TRBV19 | - | - | TGTGCCAGTAGTTTCCAGGGACAAGAGACCCAGTACTTC | CASSFQGQETQYF
TRBJ1-6 | TRBV11-2 | - | - | TGTGCCAGCAGCTTGGAGTCGGGGGCCCATTCACCCCTCCACTTT | CASSLESGAHSPLHF
TRBJ1-2 | TRBV5-1 | TRBD1 | once | TGCGCCAGCAGCCTAAGACAGGGGGATGGCTACACCTTC | CASSLRQGDGYTF
TRBJ1-1 | TRBV5-1 | - | - | TGCGCCAGCAGCACGGGGGGGGAGAACACTGAAGCTTTCTTT | CASSTGGENTEAFF
TRBJ2-5 | TRBV9 | - | - | TGTGCCAGCAGCGTAGAGGGCAGGGGGAGGGAGACCCAGTACTTC | CASSVEGRGRETQYF
TRBJ2-7 | TRBV7-2 | - | few | TGTGCCACCTCCCCGACCAGACTCTACGAGCAGTACTTC | CATSPTRLYEQYF
TRBJ1-4 | TRBV5-5 | - | - | TGTGCCAGCAGCTTGGGTCCTGACAGGAATGAAAAACTGTTTTTT | CASSLGPDRNEKLFF
TRBJ1-2 | TRBV11-1 | - | - | TGTGCCAGCAGCTCCACGCTCAACTATGGCTACACCTTC | CASSSTLNYGYTF
TRBJ1-2 | TRBV5-1 | - | - | TGCGCCAGCAGCTTGGACAGGGACTCTTTTGGCTACACCTTC | CASSLDRDSFGYTF
TRBJ2-3 | TRBV7-9 | - | - | TGTGCCAGCAGCCGCACAGATACGCAGTATTTT | CASSRTDTQYF
TRBJ2-5 | TRBV5-1 | TRBD2 | once | TGCGCCAGCAGCTTTCGGACTAGCGGGGGCCAAGAGACCCAGTACTTC | CASSFRTSGGQETQYF
TRBJ2-1 | TRBV7-9 | - | - | TGTGCCAGCAGCTTAGCCGATGAGCAGTTCTTC | CASSLADEQFF
TRBJ1-5 | TRBV6-1 | TRBD1 | once | TGTGCCAGCAGCCGGGACAGGTCCAATCAGCCCCAGCATTTT | CASSRDRSNQPQHF
TRBJ1-1 | TRBV4-2 | - | - | TGTGCCAGCAGCCATTCCCTGAACACTGAAGCTTTCTTT | CASSHSLNTEAFF
TRBJ2-3 | TRBV5-4 | TRBD2 | - | TGTGCCAGCACCCCAGGCGGGGGGGCCAAAGATACGCAGTATTTT | CASTPGGGAKDTQYF
TRBJ2-5 | TRBV5-4 | TRBD1 | - | TGTGCCAGCAGCCGCGAAGGCGGGACAGGGGGAGAGACCCAGTACTTC | CASSREGGTGGETQYF
TRBJ2-7 | TRBV29-1 | - | - | TGCAGCGTTGCGGTGACCGCCTACGAGCAGTACTTC | CSVAVTAYEQYF
TRBJ2-2 | TRBV7-9 | TRBD2 | - | TGTGCCAGCAGCTTAACGGGGGGGAACACCGGGGAGCTGTTTTTT | CASSLTGGNTGELFF
TRBJ1-6 | TRBV5-4 | - | - | TGTGCCAGCAGCTTGCCCCGGAGCCGTTCACCCCTCCACTTT | CASSLPRSRSPLHF
TRBJ1-2 | TRBV5-6 | - | - | TGTGCCAGCAGTTGGGCTTCCGGGACGTACTATGGCTACACCTTC | CASSWASGTYYGYTF
TRBJ1-2 | TRBV7-9 | - | - | TGTGCCAGCAGCTTAGATTGGACGACAGACCTTTATGGCTACACCTTC | CASSLDWTTDLYGYTF
TRBJ2-3 | TRBV7-4 | - | - | TGTGCCAGCAGCTTAGACTACAGGACCACTAGCACAGATACGCAGTATTTT | CASSLDYRTTSTDTQYF
TRBJ2-5 | TRBV6-1 | TRBD2 | - | TGTGCCAGCAGTGAATTAGCGGGGGGGCCAGAGACCCAGTACTTC | CASSELAGGPETQYF
TRBJ2-7 | TRBV7-2 | - | few | TGTGCCAGCAGCTGGGACTCCTACGAGCAGTACTTC | CASSWDSYEQYF
TRBJ1-4 | TRBV30 | - | - | TGTGCCTGGAGTTTGGTACAGGACGGCGAAAAACTGTTTTTT | CAWSLVQDGEKLFF
TRBJ1-2 | TRBV29-1 | - | - | TGCAGCGTTGATTCAGGGTTTGGTGACTATGGCTACACCTTC | CSVDSGFGDYGYTF
TRBJ2-5 | TRBV7-2 | - | few | TGTGCCAGCAGCTTAGGGCTAGCCCTATCGAAAGAGACCCAGTACTTC | CASSLGLALSKETQYF
TRBJ2-7 | TRBV5-1 | - | - | TGTGCCAGCAGCCTCCGGGCAGGGATACGCTACGAGCAGTACTTC | CASSLRAGIRYEQYF
TRBJ1-5 | TRBV6-1 | TRBD1 | - | TGTGCCAGTAGGGACAGTTTTGGCAATCAGCCCCAGCATTTT | CASRDSFGNQPQHF
TRBJ1-2 | TRBV29-1 | TRBD1 | - | TGCAGCGTTGATGAGACAGGGGCGAGTGGCTACACCTTC | CSVDETGASGYTF
TRBJ2-2 | TRBV11-2 | TRBD2 | once | TGTGCCAGCAGCTTAGACAGGGACTATACTAACACCGGGGAGCTGTTTTTT | CASSLDRDYTNTGELFF
TRBJ2-3 | TRBV5-5 | TRBD2 | - | TGTGCCAGCAGCCCCCGGACTAGCGGGGGGGTCAGCACAGATACGCAGTATTTT | CASSPRTSGGVSTDTQYF
TRBJ1-2 | TRBV7-9 | - | few | TGTGCCAGCAGCTCTGATCTCGGGGGTGTAGGCTATGGCTACACCTTC | CASSSDLGGVGYGYTF
TRBJ1-1 | TRBV19 | - | - | TGTGCCAGTAGCCGAGGCGACAGGTCCCAAGCCCGGGCTTTCTTT | CASSRGDRSQARAFF